These 5 T cell receptor beta chains originate from one sample sequenced in a study of T-cell memory formation after mild COVID-19. Using its own MiXCR run on the 5' RACE reads, TCRdb lists one record per CDR3 protein. The sample records around 390,000 distinct CDR3 sequences, about a sixth being singletons. What was sequenced was PBMCs or a T cell subset sorted from them (not recorded which). These receptor sequences come from a man aged 18 to 30 who had mild COVID-19 (a few samples of this study predate the infection). Cell type and time point are not known.

There are a few counts of this clonotype. The chain recombines TRBV11-1 with TRBJ1-1; tentative D call: TRBD1 (5 bases). The germline V and J ends were trimmed by 3 bases and 4 bases, with 15 bases remaining between them. CDR1 and CDR2 (germline): SGHAT, FQDESV (reference sequence). CDR3 length: 15 residues. The CDR3 DNA reads as TGTGCCAGCAGCTTTTGGCGGGGGGAAGGCACTGAAGCTTTCTTT. This codes for CASSFWRGEGTEAFF.

The chain uses TRBV7-9 and TRBJ2-3; D uncertain. The germline CDR1 and CDR2 sequences are SEHNR and FQNEAQ (reference sequence). V was trimmed by 5 bases and J by 2 bases, leaving 23 bases between them. The CDR3 spans 18 residues. In DNA form, the CDR3 reads TGTGCCAGCAGCCCCCGCGCTACGACTCGGTCCCTCACAGATACGCAGTATTTT. It translates to CASSPRATTRSLTDTQYF.

V is TRBV4-3 and J is TRBJ1-5; no firm D call. Between the trimmed V and J ends, which lost 0 bases and 5 bases, there was a span of 11 bases. From germline, CDR1 is LGHNA and CDR2 YSLEER. The CDR3 length is 15 residues. The CDR3 coding sequence is TGCGCCAGCAGCCAAGATTCCGGGAGGGATCAGCCCCAGCATTTT. It translates to CASSQDSGRDQPQHF.

This clonotype was recorded at least ten times. CDR3 bases: TGTGCCAGCAGCCCGAATGTCGGTGAGCAGTTCTTC. This sequence encodes CASSPNVGEQFF. The J gene is TRBJ2-1, the V gene TRBV7-2; D uncertain. The CDR3 totals 12 residues. Germline CDR1 SGHTA, CDR2 FQGNSA. V lost 5 bases, J lost 9 bases, and 11 bases lay in between.

This clonotype has just a few counts. J is TRBJ2-2 and V is TRBV7-2; the match to TRBD2 covers 9 bases. Trimming took 5 bases from V and 4 from J; bases not matched to a gene: 8. Germline loops: CDR1 SGHTA, CDR2 FQGNSA. This CDR3 spans 16 amino acids. This CDR3 reads CASSLFARGGTGELFF. CDR3 nucleotide sequence: TGTGCCAGCAGCCTCTTCGCGCGGGGGGGCACCGGGGAGCTGTTTTTT.